This entry features one T cell receptor (beta chain) sequence. The source of the sample is a study of blood T cell repertoires in COVID-19. Study details: Whether acute or convalescent, the COVID-19 samples came from the United States, Italy and Spain.

Authors' data handling: The authors estimated nucleated cell counts from reference gene primer amplification. Repertoires were generated with immunoSEQ multiplex PCR, while TCRdb's copy carries only in-frame clones and drops some. The V and J calls and clone size were taken over from that table, and D and trimming were inferred from the DNA. The sample comprises roughly 260,000 clones, roughly 90% of which are singletons, and about 2.1% rests with the top ten. The source of this sequence is a woman in her forties who had recovered from COVID-19. Input material: peripheral blood.

CDR3 region: CSVEGASGYTF. CDR3 DNA: TGCAGCGTTGAGGGGGCAAGTGGCTACACCTTC. This chain links TRBV29-1 with TRBJ1-2, with TRBD1 as a possible D gene (6 bases). The CDR3 consists of 11 residues. Deletions cut 3 bases from V and 7 bases from J, with 9 bases between. Germline V gene lookup returns CDR1 SQVTM and CDR2 ANQGSEA.